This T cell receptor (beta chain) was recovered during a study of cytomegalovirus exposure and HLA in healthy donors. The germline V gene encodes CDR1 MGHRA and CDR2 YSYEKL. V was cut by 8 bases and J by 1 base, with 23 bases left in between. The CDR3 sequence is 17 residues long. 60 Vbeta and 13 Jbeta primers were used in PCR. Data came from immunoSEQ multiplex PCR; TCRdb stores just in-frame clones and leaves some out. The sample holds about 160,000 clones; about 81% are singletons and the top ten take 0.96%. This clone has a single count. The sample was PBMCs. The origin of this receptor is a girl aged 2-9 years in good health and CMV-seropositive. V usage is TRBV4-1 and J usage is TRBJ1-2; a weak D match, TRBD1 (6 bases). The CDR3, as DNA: TGCGCCAGCTGTTCTTGGGGGGAGGGACATAATAACTATGGCTACACCTTC. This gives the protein CASCSWGEGHNNYGYTF.